The 21 T cell receptor beta chains below all came from one sample that was sequenced in a study of blood T cell repertoires in COVID-19. Sequencing was performed with immunoSEQ multiplex PCR; in TCRdb, only in-frame clones are kept and a portion is missing. Of around 250,000 clones in the sample, 86% were seen once. Sequencing was done on a sample of peripheral blood. These receptors came from a middle-aged man with active or convalescent COVID-19.

This clone has a single count. The chain recombines TRBV7-3 with TRBJ2-5; 10 bases fit TRBD2. Germline trimming cut 5 bases from V and 5 bases from J; bases unmatched to any gene: 8. This CDR3 contains 15 residues. Germline CDR1 is SGHTA and CDR2 is FQGTGA. The CDR3 DNA sequence: TGTGCCAGCAGCCCCAGCGGGAGGGCCTATGAGACCCAGTACTTC. Translation gives CASSPSGRAYETQYF.

This chain joins TRBV6-2 or TRBV6-3 and TRBJ1-4; possible D gene TRBD1, 6 bases. The CDR3 spans 17 residues. The germline CDR1 and CDR2 sequences are MNHEY and SVGEGT. Trimming cost V 4 bases and J 11 bases, with 26 bases left between them. CDR3 DNA: TGTGCCAGCAGTTCCCGAGCTCATCGGGACACGGTGTGGAAACTGTTTTTT. Translation: CASSSRAHRDTVWKLFF.

The chain has TRBV27 and TRBJ1-5, with TRBD1 identical over 8 bases. The CDR3 runs to 16 residues. With V trimmed by 4 bases and J by 6 bases, 11 bases remained unmatched. Germline CDR1 and CDR2: MNHEY and SMNVEV (reference sequence). CDR3 loop: CASSSLSGTGSQPQHF. DNA for the CDR3: TGTGCCAGCAGTTCGTTATCCGGGACAGGTAGTCAGCCCCAGCATTTT.

V gene TRBV6-5 combines with J gene TRBJ1-1; D might be TRBD1 (5 bases). V gave up 6 bases and J gave up 1 base, with 9 bases separating them. The CDR3 contains 13 residues. Germline V gene data show CDR1 as MNHEY and CDR2 as SVGAGI. CDR3 bases: TGTGCCAGCAGACTGGGGGGGAACACTGAAGCTTTCTTT. Its translation is CASRLGGNTEAFF.

V gene TRBV12-3 or TRBV12-4 combines with J gene TRBJ1-2; D unclear. The CDR3 consists of 12 residues. The V end lost 4 bases, the J end lost 4 bases, and 7 bases lay between the germline ends. The CDR3 DNA follows: TGTGCCAGCAGTTCCCCGGTCTATGGCTACACCTTC. It yields the protein CASSSPVYGYTF.

This chain links TRBV10-3 with TRBJ2-2; perhaps TRBD2 as D (5 bases). This CDR3 spans 14 amino acids. V gave up 6 bases and J gave up 4 bases, with 12 bases separating them. Germline assignment: CDR1 ENHRY and CDR2 SYGVKD. The CDR3, as DNA: TGTGCCATCAGGGACGGGGAGCCCACCGGGGAGCTGTTTTTT. Protein: CAIRDGEPTGELFF.

The genes are TRBV10-2 and TRBJ2-3; TRBD2 aligns across 8 bases. Germline values: CDR1 WSHSY, CDR2 SAAADI. With 5 bases clipped from V and 8 bases from J, the junction kept 18 bases outside the gene matches. There are 17 residues in the CDR3. CDR3 coding DNA: TGCGCCAGCAGTCTAACCATAGCGGGACCAGTTGGGCCTACGCAGTATTTT. It yields the protein CASSLTIAGPVGPTQYF.

The chain has TRBV5-4 and TRBJ2-1; D possibly corresponds to TRBD2 (7 bases). The length of the CDR3 is 16 residues. The V gene lost 2 bases and the J gene lost 2 bases, with 14 bases spanning the gap. Germline V gene data show CDR1 as SGHNT and CDR2 as YYREEE (reference sequence). The CDR3 spells CASSLKGGGAYNEQFF. CDR3 DNA: TGTGCCAGCAGCTTAAAAGGCGGGGGCGCCTACAATGAGCAGTTCTTC.

V is TRBV4-1 and J is TRBJ1-2; D is possibly TRBD1 (6 bases). CDR3 length: 14 amino acids. Trimming pared 8 bases from V and 5 bases from J, leaving 18 bases between. CDR1 is MGHRA, CDR2 YSYEKL, per germline. CDR3 in amino acids: CASRPVGTRYGYTF. CDR3 DNA sequence: TGCGCCAGCCGACCGGTGGGGACACGGTATGGCTACACCTTC.

The chain combines TRBV5-4 with TRBJ2-1, with TRBD2 identical over 8 bases. The length of the CDR3 is 14 residues. V was pared by 3 bases and J by 8 bases, with 7 bases of the junction left unmatched. Germline values: CDR1 SGHNT, CDR2 YYREEE (reference sequence). In DNA form, the CDR3 reads TGTGCCAGCAGCTCCGGGGGGGGAGGGGATGAGCAGTTCTTC. It codes for CASSSGGGGDEQFF. Variable domain in full (rest from reference TRBV5-4 and TRBJ2-1): ETGVTQSPTHLIKTRGQQVTLRCSSQSGHNTVSWYQQALGQGPQFIFQYYREEENGRGNFPPRFSGLQFPNYSSELNVNALELDDSALYLCASSSGGGGDEQFFGPGTRLTVL.

The CDR3 reads CASSWGPSSYEQYF. The CDR3 nucleotides read TGTGCCAGCAGTTGGGGCCCTAGCTCCTACGAGCAGTACTTC. The gene calls are TRBV6-5 and TRBJ2-7; the D gene is possibly TRBD1 (5 bases). V was shortened by 4 bases and J by 0 bases, with 10 bases between the two germline ends. The CDR3 runs to 14 residues. Per germline, CDR1 MNHEY and CDR2 SVGAGI.

This rearrangement joins TRBV5-6 to TRBJ2-7, with TRBD2 matching 8 bases. Germline V gene lookup returns CDR1 SGHDT and CDR2 YYEEEE. This CDR3 region has 16 residues. After removal of 2 bases from V and 5 bases from J, the junction contained 12 bases not matched to a gene. CDR3 loop: CASSLGASGGLNEQYF. CDR3 sequence (DNA): TGTGCCAGCAGCTTAGGCGCGAGCGGGGGTCTGAACGAGCAGTACTTC.

A remark on this clone: The sample holds other DNA sequences that translate to the same CDR3. The genes are TRBV4-1 and TRBJ1-2, with 8 positions matching TRBD1. There are 14 residues in the CDR3. Germline lookup yields CDR1 MGHRA and CDR2 YSYEKL. V was pared by 2 bases and J by 2 bases, with 1 base of the junction left unmatched. CDR3 sequence (DNA): TGCGCCAGCAGCCAACGACAGGGGAACTATGGCTACACCTTC. It encodes CASSQRQGNYGYTF.

The chain has TRBV9 and TRBJ2-5, with 7 bases lining up with TRBD1. This CDR3 is 16 amino acids long. V was pared by 4 bases and J by 2 bases, with 11 bases of the junction left unmatched. Germline V gene data show CDR1 as SGDLS and CDR2 as YYNGEE. This CDR3 reads CASSPHSGGPQETQYF. CDR3 DNA sequence: TGTGCCAGCAGCCCCCACTCAGGGGGACCTCAAGAGACCCAGTACTTC.

This clone showed up just a few times. The V and J genes are TRBV11-2 and TRBJ2-1, with 7 bases fitting TRBD1. Trimming at V came to 5 bases and at J to 4 bases, leaving 8 bases not matched to a gene. The CDR3 runs 15 residues. The germline CDR1 and CDR2 sequences are SGHAT and FQNNGV. CDR3 in amino acids: CASSPSQGQYNEQFF. For the CDR3, the DNA is TGTGCCAGCAGCCCCAGCCAGGGACAGTACAATGAGCAGTTCTTC.

The CDR3 DNA reads TGTGCCTGGAGTGTTCCTGGAGGAGTAGCGGGAGAGACCCAGTACTTC. This encodes CAWSVPGGVAGETQYF. The chain is built from TRBV30 and TRBJ2-5, with 7 bases fitting TRBD2. The CDR3 contains 16 residues. The germline CDR1 and CDR2 sequences are GTSNPN and SVGIG (reference sequence). The J segment lost 4 bases and the V segment lost 0 bases, leaving 11 bases of the junction unmatched.

The chain combines TRBV5-1 with TRBJ2-1; D ambiguous. CDR1 SGHRS and CDR2 YFSETQ come from the germline V gene. There are 14 residues in the CDR3. V shed 0 bases and J shed 5 bases, with 9 bases lying between them. Here the CDR3 DNA reads TGCGCCAGCAGCTTGGATAGAACCAACAATGAGCAGTTCTTC. Translated, it gives CASSLDRTNNEQFF.

The sample holds one count of this clone. V gene TRBV19 combines with J gene TRBJ1-1; TRBD1 might be the D (6 bases). V shed 2 bases and J shed 3 bases, with 13 bases lying between them. CDR3 length: 15 residues. From germline, CDR1 is LNHDA and CDR2 SQIVND (reference sequence). The CDR3: CASSIMWGRDTEAFF. CDR3 nucleotides: TGTGCCAGTAGTATAATGTGGGGGCGCGACACTGAAGCTTTCTTT.

This chain uses TRBV7-9 with TRBJ2-5; perhaps TRBD2 as D (6 bases). The V gene's germline CDR1 is SEHNR and CDR2 FQNEAQ (reference sequence). V shed 5 bases and J shed 3 bases, with 13 bases lying between them. CDR3 size: 14 residues. This chain's CDR3 is CASSPGTHEETQYF. In DNA form, the CDR3 reads TGTGCCAGCAGCCCCGGGACTCACGAAGAGACCCAGTACTTC.

Here the CDR3 DNA reads TGTGCCACCAGTGAAAACCGGGACATACTTAACACCGGGGAGCTGTTTTTT. The encoded protein is CATSENRDILNTGELFF. The chain is built from TRBV24-1 and TRBJ2-2; D might be TRBD1 (6 bases). V was cut by 4 bases and J by 2 bases, with 16 bases left in between. The germline V gene has CDR1 KGHDR and CDR2 SFDVKD. The CDR3 spans 17 residues.

CDR3 in amino acids: CSVEKRQGNIQYF. DNA of the CDR3: TGCAGCGTTGAAAAAAGACAGGGAAACATTCAGTACTTC. V and J are TRBV29-1 and TRBJ2-4, with 7 bases matching TRBD1. Germline lookup yields CDR1 SQVTM and CDR2 ANQGSEA. Unmatched junction bases numbered 4, after V lost 2 bases and J lost 6 bases. This CDR3 has 13 amino acids.